The present entry profiles one T cell receptor (beta chain) with its context. The data are from a study of blood T cells in healthy people across ages. Then a second PCR, running roughly 7 to 11 cycles, was carried out with a sample-barcoded 5' primer and a J-beta primer mix. TCRdb redid the calling of the 5' RACE reads with MiXCR, one entry per CDR3 protein. This table has some 730,000 distinct CDR3 sequences, 22% appearing once. The CDR3 consists of 14 residues. Germline-derived CDR1 and CDR2 are MDHEN and SYDVKM. This sequence joins TRBV28 and TRBJ2-1; TRBD1 matches 7 bases. The assigned J gene may be wrong: the sequence end matches TRBJ2-5 better. The source of this sequence is a man aged 65 to 79 in good health. Sequencing was done on a sample of blood. CDR3 DNA: TGTGCCAGCAGTGAAGGGGGCTTGGGAGAGACCCAGTACTTC. It yields the protein CASSEGGLGETQYF.